This TCR beta chain was profiled in a study of T cell repertoires in cytomegalovirus infection. Study outcomes and limitations: Pooled public TCR beta family frequency picked out CMV carriers with the relevant HLA.

Germline values: CDR1 SEHNR, CDR2 FQNEAQ (reference sequence). CDR3 size: 13 residues. Trimming removed 5 bases at V and 4 bases at J, with 9 bases between. Using its own MiXCR run on the reads, TCRdb lists one record per CDR3 protein. The sample lists roughly 500,000 distinct CDR3 sequences, 16% occurring once. With regard to this clonotype: The antigen is not known.

Sequencing used CD8+ T cells from PBMCs. This sequence originates from a human donor in good health (CMV status not recorded). Some clones in this sample may be carry-over from other donors' samples. V usage is TRBV7-9 and J usage is TRBJ2-4; a possible D gene is TRBD1 (5 bases). The CDR3 spells CASSADTKNIQYF. The CDR3 region has the DNA TGTGCCAGCAGCGCGGACACTAAAAACATTCAGTACTTC.